Below, 14 T cell receptor beta chains from the same sample are listed, as sequenced in a study of CD8+ T cells in alopecia areata. On the basis of CD4, CD8alpha, NKG2D, NKG2ACE and other markers, pooled cutaneous lymph node cells were sorted. cDNA reverse transcribed from extracted RNA served as the sequencing template. Assay used: immunoSEQ multiplex PCR; TCRdb lists only in-frame clones, some missing. The table records over 8,500 clones without singletons, the ten largest covering roughly a fifth. The sequenced sample consisted of CD8+ T cells sorted from a lymph node. These receptors came from a C3H/HeJ mouse with alopecia areata. Mouse MHC haplotype: H2-k.

This clone is classed as medium-sized. Gene labels here are mouse ones. Read sequence stops 4 residues before the CDR3 end, and the germline J gene provides the missing end. The chain is built from TRBV1 and TRBJ2-7, with 8 bases identical to TRBD2. The CDR3 has 14 residues. Germline-derived CDR1 and CDR2 are NSQYPW and LRSPGD (reference sequence). The junction had 6 bases not matched to a gene; V was cut back by 6 bases and J by 2 bases. The DNA read from the CDR3 is TGCACCTGCAGCCCCGACTGGGGCCCCTAT. Protein: CTCSPDWGPY. The entire CDR3 protein reads CTCSPDWGPYEQYF.

This clone is judged medium-sized. Any gene name here is a mouse gene name. Incomplete CDR3 DNA: TGTGCCAGCAGTGCGGGGACAGCAAACACCGGG. Translation: CASSAGTANTG. The complete CDR3 reads CASSAGTANTGQLYF. The chain recombines TRBV13-1 with TRBJ2-2, with TRBD1 matching over 7 bases. From the germline J gene comes the end of the CDR3, since the read stops 4 residues before it. CDR3 length: 15 amino acids. With 3 bases clipped from V and 0 bases from J, the junction kept 2 bases outside the gene matches. Germline V lookup: CDR1 NSHNY, CDR2 SYGAGN.

This clone was recorded at least ten times. Gene names are mouse gene names. The sequence runs out 4 residues before the end of the CDR3; the remainder is reconstructed from the germline J gene. The rearrangement uses TRBV31 and TRBJ2-3; 7 positions agree with TRBD2. Per the germline V gene, CDR1 is GKSSPN and CDR2 is SITVG. Trimming cost V 2 bases and J 4 bases; bases outside gene matches: 6. The CDR3 covers 14 residues. Incomplete CDR3 DNA: TGTGCCTGGAGTTGGGTGGGGGGATCAGAA. This codes for CAWSWVGGSE. The whole CDR3 sequence reads CAWSWVGGSETLYF.

Many counts were recorded for this clone. The gene names given are mouse names. Coverage ceases 4 residues before the CDR3 finishes, and the germline J gene fills in the end. The chain joins TRBV13-3 to TRBJ2-5; TRBD1 matches 9 bases. The germline V gene encodes CDR1 NNHDY and CDR2 SYVADS. The CDR3 is 15 amino acids. The junction had 5 bases not matched to a gene; V was cut back by 4 bases and J by 2 bases. CDR3 sequence: CASSTSTGGQDTQYF. CDR3 bases read: TGTGCCAGCAGTACTTCGACAGGGGGCCAAGAC.

In this sample, this clone is medium-sized. The gene names given are mouse names. The read gets to within 4 residues of the CDR3 end, and the germline J gene fills in the rest. This rearrangement joins TRBV14 to TRBJ2-1; D call uncertain. The CDR3 is made up of 15 amino acids. Germline V CDR1 and CDR2: SGHDT, FRDEAV. V lost 5 bases to trimming and J lost 0 bases, with 12 bases between them. Partial CDR3 DNA: TGTGCCAGCAGCCCCCTCAGACTTAACTATGCT. Translation gives CASSPLRLNYA. The whole CDR3 reads CASSPLRLNYAEQFF.

By share of the sample, this clone is medium-sized. Each gene name is a mouse one. Read data end 4 residues before the CDR3 end; the end is taken from the germline J gene. The chain links TRBV13-1 to TRBJ1-2, with TRBD1 matching 12 bases. The junction had 1 base not matched to a gene; V was cut back by 0 bases and J by 4 bases. The CDR3 is 15 amino acids. Germline loops: CDR1 NSHNY, CDR2 SYGAGN. CDR3 DNA (partial): TGTGCCAGCAGTGATGTGGGACAGGGGGCCTCC. This sequence encodes CASSDVGQGAS. The whole CDR3 protein reads CASSDVGQGASDYTF.

This clone was observed a few times. Genes and germline come from the mouse. The read comes to an end 4 residues before the CDR3 does, leaving the germline J gene to fill in the end. The V and J genes are TRBV13-2 and TRBJ2-3; 9 nucleotides align to TRBD2. This CDR3 is 14 amino acids long. Germline assignment: CDR1 NNHNN and CDR2 SYGAGS (reference sequence). V lost 2 bases to trimming and J lost 4 bases; unmatched junction nucleotides: 2. Here the CDR3 reads CASGDWGGTETLYF. CDR3 bases read: TGTGCCAGCGGTGACTGGGGGGGGACAGAA.

This clone was seen ten or more times. Gene names denote mouse genes. The read finishes 4 residues shy of the CDR3 end, and the germline J gene is used to complete it. The rearrangement uses TRBV13-3 and TRBJ2-7, with TRBD1 identical over 9 bases. Germline-derived CDR1 and CDR2 are NNHDY and SYVADS. The CDR3 runs to 13 residues. CDR3 bases read: TGTGCCAGCAGGGGGACAGGGTTATAT. Translated, it gives CASRGTGLY. The CDR3 reads in full as CASRGTGLYEQYF.

This clone was observed at least ten times. Mouse gene names and germline throughout. The read terminates 4 residues before the CDR3 end, so the remaining end is supplied by the germline J gene. V gene TRBV13-3 combines with J gene TRBJ2-1; 10 bases fit TRBD2. Losses at the gene ends were 0 bases for V and 3 bases for J; bases not matched to a gene: 0. This CDR3 is built from 15 residues. Germline CDR1 NNHDY, CDR2 SYVADS. The chain's CDR3 is CASSDDWGGYAEQFF. The part of the CDR3 DNA that was read is TGTGCCAGCAGTGATGACTGGGGGGGCTATGCT.

At least ten counts were recorded for this clone. The gene names given are mouse names. The missing CDR3 end, 4 residues past where the read stops, is filled in from the germline J gene. The J gene is TRBJ2-5, the V gene TRBV13-2; 11 positions agree with TRBD2. The germline gives CDR1 NNHNN, CDR2 SYGAGS (reference sequence). The CDR3 runs to 15 residues. The CDR3 sequence is CASGGTGGALDTQYF. The covered CDR3 bases are TGTGCCAGCGGTGGCACTGGGGGGGCGTTGGAC.

This clone has ten or more counts. Genes and germline are mouse. From the germline J gene comes the end of the CDR3, since the read stops 4 residues before it. The chain is built from TRBV12-1 and TRBJ2-7; 7 nucleotides line up with TRBD2. The germline gives CDR1 SGHSN, CDR2 HYEKVE. This CDR3 region has 16 residues. V dropped 0 bases and J dropped 0; count of bases not matched to a gene: 7. The CDR3 is CASSLDLGESSYEQYF. The part of the CDR3 DNA that was read is TGTGCCAGCTCTCTCGACCTGGGGGAGAGCTCCTAT.

This clone was observed many times. Gene names are mouse gene names. The CDR3 end lies 4 residues beyond the end of the read and is filled in from the germline J gene. The chain has TRBV5 and TRBJ2-4, with TRBD2 matching 11 bases. From germline, CDR1 is LGHNA and CDR2 YNLKQL (reference sequence). After removal of 4 bases from V and 0 bases from J, the junction contained 3 bases not matched to a gene. This CDR3 comprises 16 residues. CDR3 protein: CASSRDWGSSQNTLYF. The DNA read from the CDR3 is TGTGCCAGCAGCCGGGACTGGGGGTCTAGTCAAAAC.

This clone appeared many times. The gene names here belong to mouse. The CDR3 DNA, read in part, is TGTGCCAGCAGAGGACAGGGGGCTAGTGCAGAA. It yields the protein CASRGQGASAE. The full CDR3 is CASRGQGASAETLYF. The V gene is TRBV13-3, the J gene TRBJ2-3; 11 nucleotides agree with TRBD1. The read gets to within 4 residues of the CDR3 end, and the germline J gene fills in the rest. This CDR3 spans 15 amino acids. CDR1 and CDR2 from the germline V gene are NNHDY and SYVADS. V lost 5 bases, J lost 0 bases, and 2 bases stayed unmatched.

Concerning this clone: Each gene name is a mouse one. The read halts 4 residues ahead of the CDR3 end, with the missing end drawn from the germline J gene. This sequence joins TRBV13-3 and TRBJ2-4, with a weak D call TRBD2 (6 bases). The CDR3 length is 14 residues. Per the germline V gene, CDR1 is NNHDY and CDR2 is SYVADS. V lost 8 bases, J lost 0 bases, and 13 bases lay in between. Incomplete CDR3 DNA: TGTGCCAGTCGGGGGGTAACTAGTCAAAAC. It encodes CASRGVTSQN. The whole CDR3 reads CASRGVTSQNTLYF.